This is a list of T cell receptor beta chains from one sample in a study of T cell responses to AZD1222 COVID-19 vaccine. Only in-frame clones appear in the TCRdb table, and some are missing; sequencing was by immunoSEQ multiplex PCR. Among about 110,000 clones listed, around 87% were seen once. The sequenced sample was peripheral blood, obtained 28 days after the second AZD1222 dose. The receptors here all came from an adult who received the AZD1222 COVID-19 vaccine. Each CDR3 is given with its conserved first and last residue. Fields, in order: clone size, CDR3 length, D gene, J gene, V gene, CDR3 protein, CDR3 DNA. The D gene is left open where the match is weak. For some rows the clone size is stated as once, few or many, or as a class when expanded; others skip it.

>NA|14|TRBD1|TRBJ2-2|TRBV6-4
CASSPLTGPGELFF
TGTGCCAGCAGTCCCTTGACAGGGCCCGGGGAGCTGTTTTTT
>few|16|NA|TRBJ1-3|TRBV6-1
CASSERPPTPGNTIYF
TGTGCCAGCAGTGAAAGGCCTCCTACCCCCGGAAACACCATATATTTT
>NA|14|TRBD1|TRBJ1-1|TRBV6-5
CASSYRTGGSEAFF
TGTGCCAGCAGTTACCGGACAGGGGGATCTGAAGCTTTCTTT
>NA|15|NA|TRBJ1-2|TRBV30
CAWSPPTGTLYGYTF
TGTGCCTGGAGTCCGCCAACAGGGACCCTCTATGGCTACACCTTC
>NA|12|TRBD1|TRBJ1-2|TRBV12-3/TRBV12-4
CASRPGQYGYTF
TGTGCCAGCAGACCGGGACAGTATGGCTACACCTTC
>NA|14|TRBD1|TRBJ1-4|TRBV7-9
CASRQQGASEKLFF
TGTGCCAGCAGGCAGCAGGGGGCGAGTGAAAAACTGTTTTTT
>NA|15|TRBD1|TRBJ1-4|TRBV6-5
CASSLSGTDNEKLFF
TGTGCCAGCAGCCTTTCCGGGACAGACAATGAAAAACTGTTTTTT
>NA|14|NA|TRBJ1-5|TRBV3-1/TRBV3-2
CASSQGGLEQPQHF
TGTGCCAGCAGCCAAGGAGGGTTGGAGCAGCCCCAGCATTTT
>NA|17|NA|TRBJ1-3|TRBV9
CASSAMDSTFSGNTIYF
TGTGCCAGCAGCGCCATGGACAGTACTTTCTCTGGAAACACCATATATTTT
>NA|14|TRBD2|TRBJ2-1|TRBV7-3
CASSPGTSGSEQFF
TGTGCCAGCAGTCCCGGGACTAGCGGGAGTGAGCAGTTCTTC
>NA|14|NA|TRBJ1-2|TRBV25-1
CASSRTVPGGGYTF
TGTGCCAGCAGTCGGACAGTCCCTGGGGGTGGCTACACCTTC
>NA|14|NA|TRBJ1-2|TRBV30
CAWSAPARDYGYTF
TGTGCCTGGAGTGCCCCAGCCAGGGACTATGGCTACACCTTC
>once|16|NA|TRBJ2-7|TRBV2
CASSEGGGGHSYEQYF
TGTGCCAGCAGTGAAGGGGGCGGGGGCCACTCCTACGAGCAGTACTTC
>NA|13|NA|TRBJ1-5|TRBV19
CASRGPGNQPQHF
TGTGCCAGCCGGGGGCCAGGCAATCAGCCCCAGCATTTT
>once|13|TRBD2|TRBJ2-1|TRBV30
CAWSASGRNEQFF
TGTGCCTGGAGCGCTAGCGGGAGGAATGAGCAGTTCTTC
>NA|14|NA|TRBJ1-2|TRBV18
CASSRRQVNYGYTF
TGTGCCAGCTCACGACGACAAGTTAACTATGGCTACACCTTC
>once|16|TRBD1|TRBJ2-2|TRBV7-8
CASSLISGQTTGELFF
TGTGCCAGCAGCTTAATCTCGGGACAGACCACCGGGGAGCTGTTTTTT
>NA|15|NA|TRBJ2-5|TRBV5-8
CASSLGTAEQETQYF
TGTGCCAGCAGCTTGGGGACGGCCGAACAAGAGACCCAGTACTTC
>NA|13|NA|TRBJ2-7|TRBV7-9
CASNERSSYEQYF
TGTGCCAGCAACGAGCGGAGCTCCTACGAGCAGTACTTC
>few|15|NA|TRBJ1-4|TRBV30
CAWSLPGAVGEKLFF
TGTGCCTGGAGTTTACCAGGGGCGGTAGGTGAAAAACTGTTTTTT
>NA|16|TRBD1|TRBJ2-1|TRBV4-3
CASSQGTGGGGNEQFF
TGCGCCAGCAGCCAAGGCACAGGGGGCGGAGGTAATGAGCAGTTCTTC
>NA|13|NA|TRBJ1-1|TRBV3-1/TRBV3-2
CASSPPGNTEAFF
TGTGCCAGCAGCCCCCCCGGGAACACTGAAGCTTTCTTT
>NA|15|TRBD2|TRBJ2-7|TRBV10-3
CAISERREGTYEQYF
TGTGCCATCAGTGAGAGGCGGGAGGGAACCTACGAGCAGTACTTC
>NA|11|NA|TRBJ1-1|TRBV30
CAWGRYTEAFF
TGTGCCTGGGGAAGGTACACTGAAGCTTTCTTT
>NA|15|NA|TRBJ2-1|TRBV7-5
CARSLLLSGSLHSFF
TGTGCCAGAAGCTTGCTGCTTAGCGGGAGCCTTCATTCGTTCTTC
>NA|16|TRBD2|TRBJ2-1|TRBV5-1
CASSLGTSGGYNEQFF
TGCGCCAGCAGCTTGGGGACTAGCGGGGGTTACAATGAGCAGTTCTTC
>once|16|TRBD2|TRBJ2-7|TRBV11-2
CASSSREGGNAYEQYF
TGTGCCAGCAGCTCCCGGGAGGGAGGGAATGCCTACGAGCAGTACTTC
>NA|12|NA|TRBJ2-1|TRBV24-1
CATSLGSGEQFF
TGTGCCACCAGTTTGGGGTCGGGCGAGCAGTTCTTC
>NA|15|TRBD1|TRBJ1-4|TRBV15
CATSRGQGTNEKLFF
TGTGCCACCAGCAGGGGACAGGGAACTAATGAAAAACTGTTTTTT
>NA|14|TRBD1|TRBJ1-2|TRBV19
CASSPEGAVRGYTF
TGTGCCAGTAGTCCGGAGGGGGCAGTACGGGGCTACACCTTC
>NA|16|TRBD1|TRBJ2-1|TRBV5-4
CASSPGTDVSYNEQFF
TGTGCCAGCAGCCCCGGGACAGATGTGTCCTACAATGAGCAGTTCTTC
>NA|13|NA|TRBJ1-2|TRBV6-5
CATGGRGDYGYTF
TGTGCCACCGGTGGCAGGGGTGACTATGGCTACACCTTC